There are a few counts of the clone carrying this T cell receptor beta chain. From germline, CDR1 is SGHNT and CDR2 YYREEE (reference sequence). The CDR3 has 13 residues. Trimming took off 4 bases at V and 1 base at J, with 8 bases between the two ends. Expressed TCRB transcripts were sequenced, since all the RNA that had been isolated was reverse transcribed. Clones were read by immunoSEQ multiplex PCR, and TCRdb kept only the in-frame ones, dropping some. The data show under 550,000 clones, with over 10% seen just once and roughly 0.046% held by the top ten. This specimen comes from a study of beta chain features in type 1 diabetes. Study overall: There was similarity between patients and healthy donors in age, gender and cell yields.

The source is a woman aged 18-29 years in good health. Sequencing was carried out using naive CD4+ T cells from blood. The chain has TRBV5-4 and TRBJ1-1; D remains ambiguous. The CDR3 nucleotides read TGTGCCAGCAGCCAAGACGGGAACACTGAAGCTTTCTTT. This translates into CASSQDGNTEAFF.